In its sample, the clone carrying this T cell receptor beta chain was seen a few times. Its target is not known. Library preparation for TCR beta used quantitative 5'-RACE with molecular barcodes. MiXCR, run by TCRdb on the 5' RACE reads, gives a single entry per CDR3 protein. This table holds around 770,000 distinct CDR3 sequences, about 11% found once. This entry belongs to a study of CD8 T cells in ankylosing spondylitis. Findings and limits, study-wide: There was reportedly significant enrichment of clones that were disease-linked in matched ankylosing spondylitis synovial fluid. Seemingly characteristic of ankylosing spondylitis blood was a TCR beta motif consisting of 7 or 8 highly homologous variants.

This CDR3 spans 14 amino acids. Losses at the gene ends were 5 bases for V and 5 bases for J; bases not matched to a gene: 4. CDR1 and CDR2 (germline): SEHNR, FQNEAQ (reference sequence). This receptor was identified in a male donor with ankylosing spondylitis. Sample: blood, either unsorted or a sorted T cell fraction (not recorded which). The rearrangement uses TRBV7-9 and TRBJ1-4, with 8 bases matching TRBD1. The CDR3 nucleotides read TGTGCCAGCAGCCCCAGGGGGCAGAATGAAAAACTGTTTTTT. Amino acids: CASSPRGQNEKLFF.